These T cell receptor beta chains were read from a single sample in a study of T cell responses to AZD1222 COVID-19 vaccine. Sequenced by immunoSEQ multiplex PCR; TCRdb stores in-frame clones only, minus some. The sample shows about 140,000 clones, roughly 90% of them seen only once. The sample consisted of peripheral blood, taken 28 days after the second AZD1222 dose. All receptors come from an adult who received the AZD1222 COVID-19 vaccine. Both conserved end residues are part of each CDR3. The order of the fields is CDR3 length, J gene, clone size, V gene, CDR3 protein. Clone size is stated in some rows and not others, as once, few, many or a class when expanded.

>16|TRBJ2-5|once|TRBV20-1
CSASRLAGGPQETQYF
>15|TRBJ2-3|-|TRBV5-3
CARRVTSGSTDTQYF
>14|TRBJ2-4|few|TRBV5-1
CASRPGQDMDIQYF
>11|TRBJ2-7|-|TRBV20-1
CSADTPGQGDF
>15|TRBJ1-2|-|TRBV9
CASSDSPGGLYGYTF
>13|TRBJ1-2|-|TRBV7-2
CASSGTGGRGYTF
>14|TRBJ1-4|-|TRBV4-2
CASSQVGVEEKLFF
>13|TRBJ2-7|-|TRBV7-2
CASRDRGGYEQYF
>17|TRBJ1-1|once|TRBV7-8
CASSPSRQGSMNTEAFF
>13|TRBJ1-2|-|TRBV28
CASRGQGARGYTF
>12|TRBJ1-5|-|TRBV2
CASSGDGRPQHF
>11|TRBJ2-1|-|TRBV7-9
CAPREVHEQFF
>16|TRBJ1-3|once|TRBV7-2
CASSLRRGSSGNTIYF
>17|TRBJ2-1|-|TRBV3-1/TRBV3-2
CASSPRPTGITYNEQFF
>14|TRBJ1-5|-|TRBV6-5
CASRVSRGSGPQHF
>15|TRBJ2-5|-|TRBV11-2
CASSLGTLGRETQYF
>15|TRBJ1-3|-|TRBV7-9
CASSIWTGSGNTIYF